The entry below gives a single T cell receptor beta chain sequence along with its context. The CDR3 contains 18 residues. J lost 7 bases, V lost 3 bases, and 18 bases had no gene match. CDR1 and CDR2 (germline): LNHDA, SQIVND (reference sequence). This specimen belongs to a study of blood T cell repertoires in COVID-19. Study context: Acute and convalescent COVID-19 samples came from the United States, Italy and Spain. Sample material is recorded as cDNA or gDNA derived from T cells, B-cell-depleted T cells, or PBMCs.

Original data processing: Nucleated cell number was recorded as an estimate derived from reference gene primer amplification. Clones were sequenced by immunoSEQ multiplex PCR, and TCRdb holds only the in-frame ones, with some missing. V and J calls and clone size are given by that table; D and trimming were obtained from the DNA. The profile shows more than 100,000 clones, roughly 87% of them singletons. J is TRBJ2-1 and V is TRBV19, with TRBD2 matching over 7 bases. Sequenced material: peripheral blood. This sequence originates from an elderly woman in a cohort sampled during active COVID-19. The CDR3: CASSISSGRWVMLNEQFF. The CDR3 DNA reads as TGTGCCAGTAGTATCTCTAGCGGCAGGTGGGTTATGTTGAATGAGCAGTTCTTC.